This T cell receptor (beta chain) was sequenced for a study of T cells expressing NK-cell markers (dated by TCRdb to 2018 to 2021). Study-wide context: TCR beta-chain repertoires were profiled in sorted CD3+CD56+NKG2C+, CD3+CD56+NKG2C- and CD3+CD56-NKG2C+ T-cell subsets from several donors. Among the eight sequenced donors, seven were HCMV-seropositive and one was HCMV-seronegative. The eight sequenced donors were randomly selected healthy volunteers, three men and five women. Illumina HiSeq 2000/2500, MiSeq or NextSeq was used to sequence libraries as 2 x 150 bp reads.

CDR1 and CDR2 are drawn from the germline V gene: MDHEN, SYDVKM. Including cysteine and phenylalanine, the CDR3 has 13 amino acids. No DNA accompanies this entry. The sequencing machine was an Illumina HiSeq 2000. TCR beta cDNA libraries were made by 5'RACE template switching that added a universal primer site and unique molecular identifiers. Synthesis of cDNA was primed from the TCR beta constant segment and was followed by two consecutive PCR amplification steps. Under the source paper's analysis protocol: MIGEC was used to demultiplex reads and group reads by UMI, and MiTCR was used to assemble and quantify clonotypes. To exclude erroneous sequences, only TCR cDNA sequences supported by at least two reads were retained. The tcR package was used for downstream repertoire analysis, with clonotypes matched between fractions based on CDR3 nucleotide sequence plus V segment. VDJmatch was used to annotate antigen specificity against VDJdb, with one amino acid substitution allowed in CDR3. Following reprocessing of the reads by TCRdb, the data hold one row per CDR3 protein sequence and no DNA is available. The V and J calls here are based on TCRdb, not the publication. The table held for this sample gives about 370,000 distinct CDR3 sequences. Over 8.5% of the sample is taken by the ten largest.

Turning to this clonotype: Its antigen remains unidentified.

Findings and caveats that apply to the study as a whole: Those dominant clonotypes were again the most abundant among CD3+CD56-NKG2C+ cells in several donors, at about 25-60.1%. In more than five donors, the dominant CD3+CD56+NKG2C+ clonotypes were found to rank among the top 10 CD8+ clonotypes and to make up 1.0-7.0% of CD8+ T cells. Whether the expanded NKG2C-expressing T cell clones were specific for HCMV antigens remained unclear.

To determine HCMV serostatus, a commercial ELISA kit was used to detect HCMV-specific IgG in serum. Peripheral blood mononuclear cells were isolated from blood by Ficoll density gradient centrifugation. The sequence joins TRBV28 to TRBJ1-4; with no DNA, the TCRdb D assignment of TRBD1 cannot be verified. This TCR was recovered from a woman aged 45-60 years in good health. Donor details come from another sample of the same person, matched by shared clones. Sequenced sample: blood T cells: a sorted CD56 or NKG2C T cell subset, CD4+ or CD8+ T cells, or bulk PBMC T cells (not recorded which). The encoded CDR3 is CASSQGYEEKLFF.